This T cell receptor (beta chain) emerged from a study of metastatic and nonmetastatic thyroid tumors. In the study overall: The study looked at repertoires side by side in blood and in tumor or nodule tissue from malignant and benign thyroid patients.

All patients reached thyroid surgery having received no treatment beforehand. This clone was seen only a few times. Its cognate antigen is unknown. Authors' data handling: In papillary thyroid cancer, a distant-metastasis classifier was built using CDR3 differences across clinicopathological groups. Through MiXCR, TCRdb re-clonotyped the PCR reads. TCRdb, not the authors, supplied the V and J calls. Of approximately 9,000 clones detected, about a third appear once; the ten largest clones hold 15% to 20%. General study results and limits: Relative to benign nodules, malignant thyroid tumors were reportedly characterized by significantly elevated TCR beta diversity in blood and tumor.

Sequenced material: adjacent normal tissue. This TCR came from a female donor with papillary thyroid cancer or a benign thyroid nodule (not recorded which). Some clones in this sample may be carry-over from other donors' samples.

CDR3 in DNA: TGCAGTGCCCCCCTTAACAGGGATAATTCACCCCTCCACTTT. Protein product: CSAPLNRDNSPLHF. J is TRBJ1-6 and V is TRBV20-1; a possible D gene is TRBD1 (6 bases). This CDR3 contains 14 residues. V lost 6 bases and J lost 5, with 14 bases in between. Germline CDR1 DFQATT, CDR2 SNEGSKA (reference sequence).